The rows below give T cell receptor beta chains drawn from one sample of a study of OX40 agonist ivuxolimab in advanced cancers. The method was immunoSEQ multiplex PCR; TCRdb's version includes in-frame clones alone and lacks a portion of them. Here the sample spans some 39,000 clones, roughly 81% being singletons. Sequenced material: CD4+ or CD8+ T cells sorted from blood, taken in a trial of the OX40 agonist ivuxolimab. The receptors come from an adult with an advanced solid tumor such as melanoma, head and neck, liver or kidney cancer. Each CDR3 is given without its conserved first and last residue. The listing skips clone size in some rows; elsewhere it reads once, few, many or a size class.

>TRBJ2-5|few|TRBV7-9
ASTQQEGTQY
>TRBJ1-5|NA|TRBV28
ASSTPQGPAPQH
>TRBJ2-1|NA|TRBV7-2
ASRLAGVNNEQF
>TRBJ2-2|NA|TRBV11-2
ASSFGFGELF
>TRBJ1-4|NA|TRBV30
AWNQGRYNEKLF
>TRBJ1-3|NA|TRBV9
ASSQPGNTIY
>TRBJ1-1|NA|TRBV5-1
ASSPTGEHTEAF
>TRBJ2-3|NA|TRBV5-6
ASSLERSGPSDTQY
>TRBJ1-2|once|TRBV2
ASSREGEYGYT
>TRBJ2-3|NA|TRBV11-2
ASSLDASTDTQY
>TRBJ2-6|NA|TRBV4-2
ASSQEWGQSYSGANVLT
>TRBJ2-1|NA|TRBV7-3
ASSRGPRNEQF
>TRBJ1-5|NA|TRBV2
ASKVGEDQPQH
>TRBJ2-7|few|TRBV27
ASSLRPGKQY
>TRBJ1-2|NA|TRBV7-2
ASSTRFGSGTYGYT
>TRBJ1-2|NA|TRBV7-2
ASSLEVGRINYGYT
>TRBJ1-4|NA|TRBV7-2
ASSFFPDEKLF
>TRBJ1-1|NA|TRBV18
ASSPFNTEAF
>TRBJ2-7|once|TRBV4-2
ASSLGRSSYEQY
>TRBJ2-3|NA|TRBV15
ATSRGDRGGGDTQY
>TRBJ2-1|NA|TRBV6-5
ASSKTSNEQF
>TRBJ1-1|NA|TRBV28
ASTTQGLLAF
>TRBJ2-3|NA|TRBV5-1
ASRMIRGPSTDTQY
>TRBJ2-2|once|TRBV4-3
ASSQDRRGNTGELF
>TRBJ1-1|NA|TRBV28
ASNRPPELTEAF
>TRBJ2-7|NA|TRBV7-3
ASSQSAVGEQY
>TRBJ2-1|NA|TRBV19
ASTRTSGLYNEQF
>TRBJ2-6|NA|TRBV29-1
SVDTSLAQSRANVLT
>TRBJ1-2|few|TRBV5-1
ASSPTANYGYT
>TRBJ2-3|NA|TRBV19
ASKEAGLTDTQY
>TRBJ2-1|NA|TRBV5-5
ASSLAGQTYNEQF
>TRBJ1-5|NA|TRBV5-4
ASSLGGQVNQPQH
>TRBJ2-7|NA|TRBV25-1
ASSGGFEQY
>TRBJ1-4|NA|TRBV30
AWKGGTGAEKLF
>TRBJ2-7|NA|TRBV6-5
ASSRQAISSYEQY
>TRBJ1-4|NA|TRBV5-6
ASSLGQGLTNEKLF
>TRBJ1-5|NA|TRBV6-5
ASSYTAGYGQPQH
>TRBJ2-2|NA|TRBV13
ASSPLSGRNTGELF
>TRBJ1-5|NA|TRBV28
ASSGAINQPQH
>TRBJ2-7|once|TRBV7-2
ASSSFGRVSEQY
>TRBJ2-6|NA|TRBV7-2
ASSPPQVGGANVLT
>TRBJ1-1|few|TRBV6-5
ASSYYRDSKAF
>TRBJ2-1|NA|TRBV6-4
ASSEESITSSYNEQF
>TRBJ2-5|NA|TRBV28
ASSGGGVRKQETQY
>TRBJ1-5|NA|TRBV7-2
ASSLGQGNQPQH
>TRBJ2-2|NA|TRBV28
ASSFGTGELF
>TRBJ2-7|NA|TRBV11-2
ASSGRDRGSYEQY
>TRBJ1-3|NA|TRBV6-5
ASSRQASGNTIY
>TRBJ2-5|NA|TRBV14
ASSQELRVQETQY
>TRBJ2-3|NA|TRBV10-1
ASSERGSADTQY
>TRBJ1-5|few|TRBV29-1
SAATGDQPQH